This T cell receptor (beta chain) was identified during a study of PD-1 blockade in classical Hodgkin lymphoma. Study details: Patients were infused with nivolumab 3 mg/kg every 2 weeks. The study's findings and limits: The baseline diversity of complete responders showed similarity to that of newly diagnosed patients. Patients who began taking nivolumab under 1 year after ASCT were left out.

Note on this clone: Its antigen is undetermined.

TCRdb keeps only in-frame clones here, not all; method: immunoSEQ multiplex PCR. The table has about 46,000 clones, around 72% seen once. Each patient experienced a relapse that followed autologous stem cell transplantation, and brentuximab vedotin exposure varied. The germline CDR1 and CDR2 sequences are WNHNN and SYGVQD (reference sequence). V lost 3 bases and J lost 0, with 10 bases in between. The CDR3 covers 15 residues. The TCR comes from a human donor with classical Hodgkin lymphoma. The chain uses TRBV10-1 and TRBJ2-3; D not certain. Material: peripheral blood mononuclear cells (PBMCs), obtained at baseline. The CDR3 bases are TGCGCCAGCAGTGAAACTTCTCCTAGCACAGATACGCAGTATTTT. This codes for CASSETSPSTDTQYF.